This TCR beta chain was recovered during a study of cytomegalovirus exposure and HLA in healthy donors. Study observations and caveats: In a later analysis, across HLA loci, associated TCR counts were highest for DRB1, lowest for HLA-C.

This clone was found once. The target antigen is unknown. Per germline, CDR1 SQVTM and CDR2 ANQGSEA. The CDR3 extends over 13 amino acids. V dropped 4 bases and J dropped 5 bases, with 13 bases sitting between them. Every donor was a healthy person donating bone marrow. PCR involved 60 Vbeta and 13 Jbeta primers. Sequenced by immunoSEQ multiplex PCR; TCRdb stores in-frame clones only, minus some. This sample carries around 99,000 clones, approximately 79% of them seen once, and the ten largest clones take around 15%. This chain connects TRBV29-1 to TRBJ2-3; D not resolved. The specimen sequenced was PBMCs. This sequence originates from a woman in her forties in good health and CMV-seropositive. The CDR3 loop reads CSVVPQVKDTQYF. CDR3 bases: TGCAGCGTTGTGCCCCAGGTAAAAGATACGCAGTATTTT.